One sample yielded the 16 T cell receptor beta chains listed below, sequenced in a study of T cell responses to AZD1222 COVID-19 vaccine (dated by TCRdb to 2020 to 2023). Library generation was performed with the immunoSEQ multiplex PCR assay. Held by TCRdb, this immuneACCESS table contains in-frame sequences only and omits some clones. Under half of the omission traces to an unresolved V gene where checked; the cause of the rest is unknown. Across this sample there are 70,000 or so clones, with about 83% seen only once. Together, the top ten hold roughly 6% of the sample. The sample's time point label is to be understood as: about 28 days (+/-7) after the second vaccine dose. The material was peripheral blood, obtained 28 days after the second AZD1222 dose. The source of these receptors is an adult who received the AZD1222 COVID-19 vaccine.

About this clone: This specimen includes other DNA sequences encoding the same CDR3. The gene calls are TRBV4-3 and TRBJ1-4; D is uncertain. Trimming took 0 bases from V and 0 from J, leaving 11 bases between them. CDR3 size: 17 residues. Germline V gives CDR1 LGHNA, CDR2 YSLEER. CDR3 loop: CASSQDYLETTNEKLFF. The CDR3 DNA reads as TGCGCCAGCAGCCAAGATTATCTGGAAACAACTAATGAAAAACTGTTTTTT.

The CDR3: CSASGQTGQVNTEAFF. In DNA form, the CDR3 reads TGCAGTGCTAGTGGGCAAACAGGACAGGTGAACACTGAAGCTTTCTTT. V is TRBV20-1 and J is TRBJ1-1; 7 bases align to TRBD1. CDR1 DFQATT and CDR2 SNEGSKA come from the germline V gene (reference sequence). CDR3 size: 16 residues. V trimming: 3 bases; J trimming: 0 bases; junction bases outside the gene matches: 10.

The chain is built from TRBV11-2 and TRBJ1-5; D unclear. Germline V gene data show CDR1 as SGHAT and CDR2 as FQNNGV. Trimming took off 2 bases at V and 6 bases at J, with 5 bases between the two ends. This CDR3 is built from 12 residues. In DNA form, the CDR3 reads TGTGCCAGCAGCTTACTAGGTCAGCCCCAGCATTTT. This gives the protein CASSLLGQPQHF.

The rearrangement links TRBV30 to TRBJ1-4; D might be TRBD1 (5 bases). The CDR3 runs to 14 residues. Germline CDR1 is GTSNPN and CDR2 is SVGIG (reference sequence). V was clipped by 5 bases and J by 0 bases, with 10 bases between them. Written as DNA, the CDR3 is TGTGCCTGGGCCGGGGCGCCAACTAATGAAAAACTGTTTTTT. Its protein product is CAWAGAPTNEKLFF.

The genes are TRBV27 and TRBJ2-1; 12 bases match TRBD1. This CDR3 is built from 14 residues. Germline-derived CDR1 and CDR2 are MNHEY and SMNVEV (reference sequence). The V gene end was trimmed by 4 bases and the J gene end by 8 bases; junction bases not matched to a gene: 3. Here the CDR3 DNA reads TGTGCCAGCAGTTCCAGGGACAGGGGGCATGAGCAGTTCTTC. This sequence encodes CASSSRDRGHEQFF.

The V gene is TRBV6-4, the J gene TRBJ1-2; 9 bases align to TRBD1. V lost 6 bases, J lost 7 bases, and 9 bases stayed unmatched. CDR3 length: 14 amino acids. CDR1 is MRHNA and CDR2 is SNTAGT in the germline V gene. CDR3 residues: CASRNQGTGFGYTF. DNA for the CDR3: TGTGCCAGCAGAAATCAAGGGACAGGGTTTGGCTACACCTTC.

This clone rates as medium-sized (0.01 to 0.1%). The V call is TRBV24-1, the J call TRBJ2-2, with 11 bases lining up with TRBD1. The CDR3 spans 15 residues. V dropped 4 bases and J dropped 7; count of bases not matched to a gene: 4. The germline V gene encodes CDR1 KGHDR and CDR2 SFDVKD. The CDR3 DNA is TGTGCCACCAGTGACACCGGGACAGGGGGCGGGGAGCTGTTTTTT. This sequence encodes CATSDTGTGGGELFF.

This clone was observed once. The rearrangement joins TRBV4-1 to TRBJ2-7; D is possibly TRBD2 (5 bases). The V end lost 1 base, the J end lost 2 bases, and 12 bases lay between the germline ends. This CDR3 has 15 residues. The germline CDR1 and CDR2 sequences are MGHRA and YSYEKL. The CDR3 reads CASSQGQVGAYEQYF. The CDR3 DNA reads TGCGCCAGCAGCCAAGGTCAGGTGGGAGCCTACGAGCAGTACTTC.

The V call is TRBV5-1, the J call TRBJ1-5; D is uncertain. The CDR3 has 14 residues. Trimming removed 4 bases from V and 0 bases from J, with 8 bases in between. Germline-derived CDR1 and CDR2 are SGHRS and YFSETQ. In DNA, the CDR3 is TGCGCCAGCAGCCCCGGGGATAGCAATCAGCCCCAGCATTTT. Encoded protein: CASSPGDSNQPQHF.

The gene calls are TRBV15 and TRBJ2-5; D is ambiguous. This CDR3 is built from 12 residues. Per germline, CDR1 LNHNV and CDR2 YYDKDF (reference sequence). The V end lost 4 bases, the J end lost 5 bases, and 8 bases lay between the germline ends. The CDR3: CATSNLGETQYF. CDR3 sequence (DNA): TGTGCCACCAGCAACCTTGGGGAGACCCAGTACTTC. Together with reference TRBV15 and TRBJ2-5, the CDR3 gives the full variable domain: DAMVIQNPRYQVTQFGKPVTLSCSQTLNHNVMYWYQQKSSQAPKLLFHYYDKDFNNEADTPDNFQSRRPNTSFCFLDIRSPGLGDTAMYLCATSNLGETQYFGPGTRLLVL.

The CDR3 coding sequence is TGTGCCAGCAGCGTAGGTCCAGCGAACACTGAAGCTTTCTTT. It yields the protein CASSVGPANTEAFF. The chain links TRBV9 to TRBJ1-1; D unclear. Trimming took off 0 bases at V and 1 base at J, with 7 bases between the two ends. Germline V gene lookup returns CDR1 SGDLS and CDR2 YYNGEE. This CDR3 has 14 amino acids.

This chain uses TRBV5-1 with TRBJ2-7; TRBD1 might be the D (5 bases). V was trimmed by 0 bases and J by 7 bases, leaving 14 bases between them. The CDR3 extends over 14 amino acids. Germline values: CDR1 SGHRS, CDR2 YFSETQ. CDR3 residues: CASSLAQGSPEQYF. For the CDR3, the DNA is TGCGCCAGCAGCTTGGCCCAGGGAAGCCCGGAGCAGTACTTC.

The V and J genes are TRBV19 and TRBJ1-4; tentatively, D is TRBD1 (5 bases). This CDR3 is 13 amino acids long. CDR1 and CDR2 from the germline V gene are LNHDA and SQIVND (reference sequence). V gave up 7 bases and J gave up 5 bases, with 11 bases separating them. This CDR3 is CASMGVENEKLFF. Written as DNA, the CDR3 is TGTGCCAGTATGGGGGTGGAGAATGAAAAACTGTTTTTT. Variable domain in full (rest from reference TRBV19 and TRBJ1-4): DGGITQSPKYLFRKEGQNVTLSCEQNLNHDAMYWYRQDPGQGLRLIYYSQIVNDFQKGDIAEGYSVSREKKESFPLTVTSAQKNPTAFYLCASMGVENEKLFFGSGTQLSVL.

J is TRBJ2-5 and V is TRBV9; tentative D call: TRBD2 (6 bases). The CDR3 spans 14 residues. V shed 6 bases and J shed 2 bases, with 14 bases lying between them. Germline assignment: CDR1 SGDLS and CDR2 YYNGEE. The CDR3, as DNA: TGTGCCAGCAACATACGACTAGATCAAGAGACCCAGTACTTC. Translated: CASNIRLDQETQYF.

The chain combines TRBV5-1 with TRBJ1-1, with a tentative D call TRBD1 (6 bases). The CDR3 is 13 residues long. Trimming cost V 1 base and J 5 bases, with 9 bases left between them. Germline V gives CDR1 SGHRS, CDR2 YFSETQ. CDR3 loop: CASSLNTGTEAFF. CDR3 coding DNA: TGCGCCAGCAGCTTGAATACAGGGACTGAAGCTTTCTTT.

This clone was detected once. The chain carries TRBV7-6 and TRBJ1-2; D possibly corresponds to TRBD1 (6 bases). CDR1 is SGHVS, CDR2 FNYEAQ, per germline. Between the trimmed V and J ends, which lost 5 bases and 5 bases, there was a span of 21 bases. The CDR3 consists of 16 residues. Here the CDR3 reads CASSPMESRGPYGYTF. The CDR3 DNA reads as TGTGCCAGCAGCCCGATGGAGAGCAGGGGACCGTATGGCTACACCTTC.